Listed below are T cell receptor beta chains from one sample, sequenced in a study of regulatory T cells in long-lasting Graves disease. TCRdb recomputed calls from the multiplex PCR reads with MiXCR, one row per CDR3 protein. The sample yields 550,000 or so distinct CDR3 sequences, around 12% seen once. The data also belong to a second study, concerning T cells in Graves' hyperthyroidism and ophthalmopathy.

Sequenced here: peripheral blood mononuclear cells (PBMCs), sampled at new diagnosis, from a patient treated with antithyroid drugs. These receptors originate from a woman in her 30s with Graves disease. CDR3s include the opening cysteine and the closing phenylalanine or tryptophan. D genes are given only for firm matches. A clone size is listed for some rows: how often the clone was seen (once, few, many), or a class if it is expanded.

d_gene: -; j_gene: TRBJ2-2; abundance: few; v_gene: TRBV9; CDR3aa: CASSGGQGTGELFF; CDR3nt: TGTGCCAGCAGCGGCGGGCAGGGTACCGGGGAGCTGTTTTTT
d_gene: -; j_gene: TRBJ2-6; abundance: many; v_gene: TRBV11-2; CDR3aa: CASSLGHGAAGANVLTF; CDR3nt: TGTGCCAGCAGCTTAGGTCATGGGGCGGCTGGGGCCAACGTCCTGACTTTC
d_gene: TRBD2; j_gene: TRBJ2-1; abundance: many; v_gene: TRBV7-2; CDR3aa: CASSLTPTSGNLNEQFF; CDR3nt: TGTGCCAGCAGCTTAACCCCGACTAGCGGGAACCTCAATGAGCAGTTCTTC
d_gene: TRBD2; j_gene: TRBJ2-2; abundance: many; v_gene: TRBV12-3/TRBV12-4; CDR3aa: CASRRTSGYTGELFF; CDR3nt: TGTGCCAGCAGAAGGACTAGCGGCTACACCGGGGAGCTGTTTTTT
d_gene: -; j_gene: TRBJ2-3; abundance: -; v_gene: TRBV6-2/TRBV6-3; CDR3aa: CASSEEFSPDTQYF; CDR3nt: TGTGCCAGCAGTGAAGAGTTCAGCCCAGATACGCAGTATTTT
d_gene: -; j_gene: TRBJ1-2; abundance: many; v_gene: TRBV11-3; CDR3aa: CASSLIRGDGYTF; CDR3nt: TGTGCCAGCAGCTTAATTAGGGGAGATGGCTACACCTTC
d_gene: -; j_gene: TRBJ2-7; abundance: many; v_gene: TRBV6-2/TRBV6-3; CDR3aa: CASSYSSGSPYEQYF; CDR3nt: TGTGCCAGCAGTTACTCATCAGGGTCCCCATACGAGCAGTACTTC
d_gene: -; j_gene: TRBJ2-7; abundance: many; v_gene: TRBV2; CDR3aa: CASSGGPGLDGYF; CDR3nt: TGTGCCAGCAGTGGTGGCCCTGGACTGGACGGCTACTTC
d_gene: TRBD2; j_gene: TRBJ2-1; abundance: -; v_gene: TRBV20-1; CDR3aa: CSARAPGLAGGNEQFF; CDR3nt: TGCAGTGCTAGAGCTCCCGGACTAGCGGGAGGAAATGAGCAGTTCTTC
d_gene: TRBD1; j_gene: TRBJ1-2; abundance: -; v_gene: TRBV2; CDR3aa: CASSVGQGASGYGYTF; CDR3nt: TGTGCCAGCAGTGTGGGACAGGGGGCTTCTGGCTATGGCTACACCTTC
d_gene: -; j_gene: TRBJ2-1; abundance: -; v_gene: TRBV11-3; CDR3aa: CASSSIGFPGEQFF; CDR3nt: TGTGCCAGCAGCTCTATTGGCTTCCCAGGGGAGCAGTTCTTC
d_gene: -; j_gene: TRBJ1-1; abundance: many; v_gene: TRBV11-2; CDR3aa: CASRHLNLPGNTEAFF; CDR3nt: TGTGCCAGCAGGCATCTAAACCTACCAGGCAACACTGAAGCTTTCTTT
d_gene: -; j_gene: TRBJ2-5; abundance: many; v_gene: TRBV12-3/TRBV12-4; CDR3aa: CASSLLRGETQYF; CDR3nt: TGTGCCAGCAGTTTACTGCGGGGAGAGACCCAGTACTTC
d_gene: -; j_gene: TRBJ2-1; abundance: -; v_gene: TRBV7-2; CDR3aa: CASSFSPAGHNEQFF; CDR3nt: TGTGCCAGCAGCTTCAGTCCAGCGGGCCACAATGAGCAGTTCTTC
d_gene: -; j_gene: TRBJ1-1; abundance: many; v_gene: TRBV28; CDR3aa: CASSLFWGENTEAFF; CDR3nt: TGTGCCAGCAGTTTATTTTGGGGCGAAAACACTGAAGCTTTCTTT
d_gene: -; j_gene: TRBJ1-2; abundance: many; v_gene: TRBV10-3; CDR3aa: CAISEPGTPSYGYTF; CDR3nt: TGTGCCATCAGTGAGCCCGGGACACCCAGCTATGGCTACACCTTC
d_gene: TRBD2; j_gene: TRBJ2-1; abundance: many; v_gene: TRBV24-1; CDR3aa: CATSDPRLAGSGEQFF; CDR3nt: TGTGCCACCAGTGATCCGAGACTAGCGGGATCCGGTGAGCAGTTCTTC
d_gene: -; j_gene: TRBJ1-1; abundance: many; v_gene: TRBV6-1; CDR3aa: CASSEPNMNTEAFF; CDR3nt: TGTGCCAGCAGTGAACCCAATATGAACACTGAAGCTTTCTTT
d_gene: -; j_gene: TRBJ2-1; abundance: -; v_gene: TRBV7-9; CDR3aa: CASSLLFEREKPGGNEQFF; CDR3nt: TGTGCCAGCAGCTTATTGTTCGAACGGGAGAAACCGGGCGGGAATGAGCAGTTCTTC
d_gene: -; j_gene: TRBJ1-2; abundance: -; v_gene: TRBV29-1; CDR3aa: CTPGINYGYTF; CDR3nt: TGCACCCCGGGGATTAACTATGGCTACACCTTC